This TCR beta chain comes out of a study of vaccination and CD4 T cells after COVID-19. Study-wide context: Control cultures received a CEFX pool, an HIV-1 Nef pool, or no peptide.

The treatment denotes: roughly 11-day PBMC culture with coronavirus spike peptide pools or control peptides (ViraFEST assay). This clonotype has just a few counts. What it binds is not known. Cultured CD4+ T-cell DNA underwent Oncomine TCR Beta short-read sequencing. Each CDR3 protein is one row after TCRdb ran MiXCR on the PCR reads. The sample records about 10,000 distinct CDR3 sequences, 40% to 55% being singletons. Study-wide points: In convalescent patients, a median about 86% of post-vaccine SARS-CoV-2-reactive clones appeared only after vaccination.

The V gene's germline CDR1 is MNHNS and CDR2 SASEGT. The CDR3 covers 16 residues. V was clipped by 7 bases and J by 6 bases, with 22 bases between them. The clonotype was recovered from a human donor who had recovered from COVID-19. The rearrangement links TRBV6-1 to TRBJ1-5, with D tentatively TRBD1 (5 bases). The specimen sequenced was CD4+ T cells from blood, cultured in vitro. CDR3 DNA: TGTGCCAGCACCCGCTTCAGGGTAGAAGACTCTCAGCCCCAGCATTTT. It translates to CASTRFRVEDSQPQHF.